This T cell receptor (beta chain) was profiled in a study of blood T cell repertoires in COVID-19. About the study: PBMCs, B-cell-depleted T cells, or T cells provided the cDNA or gDNA that made up the material.

The germline gives CDR1 MDHEN, CDR2 SYDVKM. The CDR3 totals 18 residues. V was clipped by 3 bases and J by 2 bases; unmatched bases: 5. In the original processing: By means of reference gene primer amplification, nucleated cell counts were estimated. The table came from immunoSEQ multiplex PCR; TCRdb's copy has only in-frame clones and leaves some out. Clone size and V and J calls were adopted from that table, with D and trimming inferred from the DNA. Here the sample spans fewer than 350,000 clones, approximately 84% being singletons. The sample holds a few counts of this clone. The chain employs TRBV28 and TRBJ2-6; TRBD1 agrees at 12 bases. Material for sequencing was peripheral blood. The TCR originated in a woman aged 25 to 45 who had recovered from COVID-19. The CDR3 nucleotides are TGTGCCAGCAGTTTTGCGGGACAGGGGGCGACTGGGGCCAACGTCCTGACTTTC. Residues: CASSFAGQGATGANVLTF.